The T cell receptor (beta chain) under discussion was sequenced for a study of cytomegalovirus exposure and HLA in healthy donors. Whole-study findings and limits: The authors listed 150 to 200 TCR beta chains as cytomegalovirus-associated. Follow-up analysis found HLA locus-dependent TCR association rates, highest for DRB1 and lowest for HLA-C.

The primer mix had 60 Vbeta and 13 Jbeta primers. Sequencing used immunoSEQ multiplex PCR; TCRdb keeps in-frame clones, though not all of them. The sample data list tens of thousands of clones. On this clone itself: Its antigen remains unidentified.

V was shortened by 4 bases and J by 4 bases, with 8 bases between the two germline ends. Germline CDR1 reads SGHTA; CDR2 reads FQGTGA. The CDR3 is 13 residues long. The sequencing input was PBMCs. The origin of this receptor is a man younger than 35 in good health and CMV-seropositive. This chain uses TRBV7-3 with TRBJ1-3; no clear D. The CDR3 sequence: CASSSQEGNTIYF. As DNA, the CDR3 is TGTGCCAGCAGCTCCCAGGAAGGAAACACCATATATTTT.